A single sample is the source of the 25 T cell receptor beta chains below, sequenced in a study of blood T cell repertoires in COVID-19. Clones were sequenced by immunoSEQ multiplex PCR, and TCRdb holds only the in-frame ones, with some missing. The sample contains roughly 180,000 clones, roughly 80% of which appear only once. The sample comprised peripheral blood. The receptors originated from a man between 60 and 75 years old with active or convalescent COVID-19.

The chain has TRBV10-3 and TRBJ2-2; no definite D call. V was trimmed by 3 bases and J by 2 bases, leaving 19 bases between them. The CDR3 has 18 residues. In germline, CDR1 is ENHRY, CDR2 SYGVKD. The CDR3 reads CAISDPESWQANTGELFF. In nucleotides, the CDR3 is TGTGCCATCAGTGACCCAGAGTCATGGCAGGCTAACACCGGGGAGCTGTTTTTT.

The CDR3 nucleotides read TGTGCCAGCAGCCACGGGGCAGATACGCAGTATTTT. Translating it yields CASSHGADTQYF. The chain combines TRBV7-3 with TRBJ2-3; tentative D call: TRBD2 (5 bases). CDR1 is SGHTA, CDR2 FQGTGA, per germline. This CDR3 is built from 12 residues. V dropped 5 bases and J dropped 4 bases, with 7 bases sitting between them. The full variable domain, in which reference TRBV7-3 and TRBJ2-3 provide the parts outside the CDR3, is GAGVSQTPSNKVTEKGKYVELRCDPISGHTALYWYRQSLGQGPEFLIYFQGTGAADDSGLPNDRFFAVRPEGSVSTLKIQRTERGDSAVYLCASSHGADTQYFGPGTRLTVL.

This chain links TRBV5-4 with TRBJ2-1; TRBD1 aligns across 7 bases. Germline CDR1 reads SGHNT; CDR2 reads YYREEE (reference sequence). V dropped 4 bases and J dropped 5; count of bases not matched to a gene: 3. This CDR3 region has 13 residues. CDR3 region: CASSQQGHNEQFF. CDR3 coding DNA: TGTGCCAGCAGCCAACAGGGGCACAATGAGCAGTTCTTC.

Here the CDR3 reads CASSSWDRGQGTGELFF. Here the CDR3 DNA reads TGTGCCAGCAGTTCTTGGGACAGGGGGCAAGGTACCGGGGAGCTGTTTTTT. The chain links TRBV28 to TRBJ2-2; 12 positions agree with TRBD1. Germline assignment: CDR1 MDHEN and CDR2 SYDVKM. The V segment lost 4 bases and the J segment 5 bases; nucleotides outside the gene matches: 8. CDR3 length: 17 amino acids.

This sequence joins TRBV18 and TRBJ2-3, with D tentatively TRBD2 (6 bases). The CDR3 spans 16 residues. The ends were cut back, 4 bases at V and 3 bases at J, with 17 bases in the middle. The germline CDR1 and CDR2 sequences are KGHSH and LQKENI. This CDR3 reads CASSLMLPGGTDTQYF. In DNA, the CDR3 is TGTGCCAGCTCACTAATGCTGCCCGGAGGGACAGATACGCAGTATTTT. Filled out from reference TRBV18 and TRBJ2-3, the complete variable domain reads NAGVMQNPRHLVRRRGQEARLRCSPMKGHSHVYWYRQLPEEGLKFMVYLQKENIIDESGMPKERFSAEFPKEGPSILRIQQVVRGDSAAYFCASSLMLPGGTDTQYFGPGTRLTVL.

The CDR3 spells CASWSGTGGSGELFF. The CDR3 DNA is TGTGCCAGCTGGTCCGGGACAGGGGGCTCCGGGGAGCTGTTTTTT. The genes are TRBV18 and TRBJ2-2; TRBD1 matches at 12 bases. Germline CDR1 and CDR2: KGHSH and LQKENI. This CDR3 has 15 residues. The J segment lost 6 bases and the V segment lost 7 bases, leaving 6 bases of the junction unmatched.

This chain links TRBV3-1 (or the pseudogene TRBV3-2) with TRBJ2-2; TRBD2 matches 11 bases. The CDR3 runs to 19 residues. The junction had 13 bases not matched to a gene; V was cut back by 2 bases and J by 5 bases. From germline, CDR1 is LGHDT and CDR2 YNNKEL (reference sequence). The CDR3 DNA reads TGTGCCAGCAGCCAATGGTCTAGCGGGAGGTCCACAAGGACCGGGGAGCTGTTTTTT. Amino acids: CASSQWSSGRSTRTGELFF.

This clone showed up just a few times. This chain connects TRBV27 to TRBJ1-2; D unresolved. The CDR3 length is 13 residues. Germline V gives CDR1 MNHEY, CDR2 SMNVEV (reference sequence). Trimming removed 3 bases from V and 7 bases from J, with 12 bases in between. The CDR3 region is CASSLRGFGGYTF. In DNA form, the CDR3 reads TGTGCCAGCAGTTTGCGGGGTTTCGGTGGCTACACCTTC.

V gene TRBV28 combines with J gene TRBJ2-3; TRBD1 matches at 7 bases. Trimming took 5 bases from V and 0 from J; bases not matched to a gene: 5. The CDR3 covers 15 residues. CDR1 and CDR2 from the germline V gene are MDHEN and SYDVKM. The CDR3 region is CASSPGQASTDTQYF. The CDR3 bases are TGTGCCAGCAGTCCCGGACAGGCAAGCACAGATACGCAGTATTTT. The full variable domain, in which reference TRBV28 and TRBJ2-3 provide the parts outside the CDR3, is DVKVTQSSRYLVKRTGEKVFLECVQDMDHENMFWYRQDPGLGLRLIYFSYDVKMKEKGDIPEGYSVSREKKERFSLILESASTNQTSMYLCASSPGQASTDTQYFGPGTRLTVL.

The chain has TRBV5-1 and TRBJ2-7, with a tentative D call TRBD1 (5 bases). Trimming cost V 3 bases and J 1 base, with 11 bases left between them. The CDR3 runs to 14 residues. Germline V gene data show CDR1 as SGHRS and CDR2 as YFSETQ. DNA for the CDR3: TGCGCCAGCAGCTCGGACATCAGTTCCTACGAGCAGTACTTC. Translating gives CASSSDISSYEQYF.

The chain has TRBV6-5 and TRBJ2-5; D is uncertain. There are 13 residues in the CDR3. CDR1 and CDR2 (germline): MNHEY, SVGAGI. The V end was cut by 2 bases, the J end by 1 base, with 5 bases between. The CDR3 region is CASSYDSQETQYF. CDR3 sequence (DNA): TGTGCCAGCAGTTACGACTCCCAAGAGACCCAGTACTTC.

The chain recombines TRBV6-1 with TRBJ2-1; D unresolved. This CDR3 is built from 16 residues. The V and J ends lost 3 bases and 1 base respectively, with 13 bases between them. Germline-derived CDR1 and CDR2 are MNHNS and SASEGT. The CDR3 DNA reads as TGTGCCAGCAGTGATCCAGGTAGTAAATCCTACAATGAGCAGTTCTTC. It translates to CASSDPGSKSYNEQFF.

This chain connects TRBV28 to TRBJ1-5, with a possible D match to TRBD1 (5 bases). The CDR3 covers 18 residues. Germline V gene data show CDR1 as MDHEN and CDR2 as SYDVKM. V was clipped by 3 bases and J by 2 bases, with 20 bases between them. This chain's CDR3 is CASSFVPEGLWGNQPQHF. The CDR3 DNA follows: TGTGCCAGCAGTTTCGTCCCGGAGGGGTTGTGGGGCAATCAGCCCCAGCATTTT.

The rearrangement links TRBV6-6 to TRBJ2-1; 11 positions agree with TRBD2. Looked up from germline, CDR1 is MNHNY and CDR2 is SVGAGI (reference sequence). J gave up 3 bases and V 5 bases, and 12 bases lay outside the gene matches. The CDR3 is 18 residues long. CDR3 bases: TGTGCCAGCAGTCCCGGGACTAGCGGAGCTTCCTTCTACAATGAGCAGTTCTTC. Protein sequence: CASSPGTSGASFYNEQFF.

The gene calls are TRBV2 and TRBJ2-7, with D unresolved. Trimming cost V 6 bases and J 7 bases, with 13 bases left between them. Germline V gives CDR1 SNHLY, CDR2 FYNNEI. The CDR3 totals 12 residues. The CDR3 is CASRASVLEQYF. The DNA of the CDR3 is TGTGCCAGCAGAGCGTCGGTTTTAGAGCAGTACTTC.

The chain links TRBV6-2 or TRBV6-3 to TRBJ1-1, with TRBD1 as a possible D gene (6 bases). This CDR3 is 13 amino acids long. Germline loops: CDR1 MNHEY, CDR2 SVGEGT. The V end was cut by 5 bases, the J end by 1 base, with 8 bases between. The CDR3 DNA is TGTGCCAGCAGTCTAGGGGGGAACACTGAAGCTTTCTTT. Protein: CASSLGGNTEAFF.

V gene TRBV7-3 combines with J gene TRBJ2-3, with D possibly being TRBD2 (5 bases). The V and J ends lost 5 bases and 0 bases respectively, with 12 bases between them. The CDR3 extends over 15 amino acids. The germline gives CDR1 SGHTA, CDR2 FQGTGA. CDR3 sequence (DNA): TGTGCCAGCAGCGTCACGTCGGGGAGCACAGATACGCAGTATTTT. Protein product: CASSVTSGSTDTQYF.

The V and J genes are TRBV11-2 and TRBJ2-7; D may be TRBD2 (6 bases). The CDR3 covers 14 residues. The V and J ends lost 3 bases and 2 bases respectively, with 11 bases between them. Germline assignment: CDR1 SGHAT and CDR2 FQNNGV. CDR3 DNA: TGTGCCAGCAGCTTTTCGGGACTCCCCTACGAGCAGTACTTC. It translates to CASSFSGLPYEQYF.

The chain carries TRBV7-2 and TRBJ2-5, with D perhaps matching TRBD2 (5 bases). The CDR3 extends over 14 amino acids. Germline CDR1 SGHTA, CDR2 FQGNSA. V lost 7 bases and J lost 7, with 19 bases in between. The CDR3 reads CASNSPNEEGTQYF. The CDR3 DNA is TGTGCCAGCAATTCCCCCAACGAAGAGGGGACCCAGTACTTC.

The chain links TRBV28 to TRBJ2-7, with TRBD2 matching over 15 bases. Germline V gives CDR1 MDHEN, CDR2 SYDVKM. CDR3 length: 15 amino acids. The ends lost 6 bases at V and 4 bases at J; junction bases unmatched: 4. The CDR3: CASRSGLAGGYEQYF. In DNA, the CDR3 is TGTGCCAGCAGATCCGGACTAGCGGGAGGGTACGAGCAGTACTTC.

The chain carries TRBV7-9 and TRBJ2-3, with D perhaps TRBD1 (6 bases). This CDR3 has 16 residues. Trimming left V 10 bases short and J 4 bases short, with 24 bases between. Germline assignment: CDR1 SEHNR and CDR2 FQNEAQ (reference sequence). In DNA, the CDR3 is TGTGCCACCCCCCGAGAGGTTGGGGGCGCGCCAGATACGCAGTATTTT. Amino acid sequence: CATPREVGGAPDTQYF.

J is TRBJ2-3 and V is TRBV28, with a possible D match to TRBD2 (5 bases). From germline, CDR1 is MDHEN and CDR2 SYDVKM. V lost 6 bases, J lost 2 bases, and 18 bases lay in between. The CDR3 is 16 amino acids. The CDR3 loop is CASRSSEAETTDTQYF. The DNA of the CDR3 is TGTGCCAGCAGGTCCTCTGAAGCGGAGACCACAGATACGCAGTATTTT.

The genes are TRBV11-3 and TRBJ2-3; TRBD2 aligns across 12 bases. Germline V gene data show CDR1 as SGHNT and CDR2 as YENEEA. Germline trimming cut 1 base from V and 1 base from J; bases unmatched to any gene: 3. There are 17 residues in the CDR3. The CDR3 DNA sequence: TGTGCCAGCAGCTTAGCCCTAGCGGGAGGGGGCACAGATACGCAGTATTTT. Its protein product is CASSLALAGGGTDTQYF.

This clone was detected only a few times. The CDR3 region has the DNA TGTGCCAGCAGCAGGGGGCCTATCTACGAGCAGTACTTC. Translated, it gives CASSRGPIYEQYF. The V and J genes are TRBV12-3 or TRBV12-4 and TRBJ2-7; 8 bases agree with TRBD1. This CDR3 comprises 13 residues. The V segment lost 6 bases and the J segment 3 bases; nucleotides outside the gene matches: 4.

Turning to this clone: Distinct nucleotide sequences in the sample also encode this CDR3. The chain joins TRBV18 to TRBJ2-7; 14 bases map to TRBD2. Germline V CDR1 and CDR2: KGHSH, LQKENI. The CDR3 totals 15 residues. V gave up 5 bases and J gave up 7 bases; unmatched junction bases: 7. CDR3 bases: TGTGCCAGCTCAAGCGGGACTAGCGGGAGAGGTGAGCAGTACTTC. Translation gives CASSSGTSGRGEQYF. The entire variable domain, with the rest obtained from reference TRBV18 and TRBJ2-7, is as follows: NAGVMQNPRHLVRRRGQEARLRCSPMKGHSHVYWYRQLPEEGLKFMVYLQKENIIDESGMPKERFSAEFPKEGPSILRIQQVVRGDSAAYFCASSSGTSGRGEQYFGPGTRLTVT.